This T cell receptor (beta chain) derives from a study of T cells in localized non-small cell lung cancer. General study findings and limits: Within adjacent lung there appeared a median about 54 of the top 100 tumor clones.

In the case of this clone: As yet, its antigen is unknown.

Germline V CDR1 and CDR2: SGHTA, FQGTGA. The germline V and J ends were trimmed by 0 bases and 1 base, with 14 bases remaining between them. This CDR3 region has 17 residues. The table came from immunoSEQ multiplex PCR; TCRdb's copy has only in-frame clones and leaves some out. The sample contains more than 20,000 clones, approximately 86% of which appear only once. The TCR sequence derives from a female donor older than 55 with stage I lung adenocarcinoma. This chain connects TRBV7-3 to TRBJ2-3, with TRBD2 as a possible D gene (5 bases). This material consisted of peripheral blood, taken before any cancer treatment. CDR3 sequence reads: CASSLTEEQRGTDTQYF. The DNA of the CDR3 is TGTGCCAGCAGCTTAACGGAAGAGCAGAGGGGCACAGATACGCAGTATTTT.